Presented here are 22 T cell receptor beta chains from one specimen sequenced in a study of T cells in localized non-small cell lung cancer. The repertoire was sequenced with immunoSEQ multiplex PCR; TCRdb's copy has only in-frame clones and lacks some. In the table there are tens of thousands of clones, 85% of which are singletons. The material was PBMCs, obtained before any cancer treatment. These receptors all stem from a woman aged 35-75 years with stage II squamous cell lung carcinoma.

V and J are TRBV5-1 and TRBJ2-6; D is unclear. With 0 bases removed from V and 0 bases from J, the gap between germline ends came to 10 bases. Germline V gives CDR1 SGHRS, CDR2 YFSETQ. The CDR3 runs to 17 residues. The CDR3 loop is CASSLASQPSGANVLTF. The CDR3 DNA follows: TGCGCCAGCAGCTTGGCCTCGCAGCCCTCTGGGGCCAACGTCCTGACTTTC.

This rearrangement joins TRBV29-1 to TRBJ1-2; D not certain. The length of the CDR3 is 13 residues. Per the germline V gene, CDR1 is SQVTM and CDR2 is ANQGSEA. The V and J ends lost 3 bases and 4 bases respectively, with 12 bases between them. CDR3 sequence (DNA): TGCAGCGTTGACCTACCCGGATCCTATGGCTACACCTTC. Amino acid sequence: CSVDLPGSYGYTF.

This chain joins TRBV10-1 and TRBJ2-1, with a possible D match to TRBD2 (5 bases). Germline V gene data show CDR1 as WNHNN and CDR2 as SYGVQD (reference sequence). The V and J ends lost 3 bases and 3 bases respectively, with 12 bases between them. The CDR3 sequence is 15 residues long. The CDR3 protein is CASSDTLAGYNEQFF. DNA for the CDR3: TGCGCCAGCAGTGACACATTGGCGGGCTACAATGAGCAGTTCTTC.

The chain recombines TRBV7-6 with TRBJ2-1; D uncertain. The CDR3 consists of 16 residues. From germline, CDR1 is SGHVS and CDR2 FNYEAQ. V was pared by 0 bases and J by 8 bases, with 17 bases between. The CDR3 is CASSLALVTQADEQFF. CDR3 DNA: TGTGCCAGCAGCTTAGCGCTAGTAACGCAGGCCGATGAGCAGTTCTTC.

The gene calls are TRBV11-2 and TRBJ2-7; 7 positions agree with TRBD2. V lost 3 bases to trimming and J lost 0 bases; unmatched junction nucleotides: 5. This CDR3 has 15 residues. Germline CDR1 and CDR2: SGHAT and FQNNGV. CDR3 sequence reads: CASSFGEGSSYEQYF. The CDR3 nucleotides read TGTGCCAGCAGCTTCGGGGAGGGGAGCTCCTACGAGCAGTACTTC.

The chain combines TRBV15 with TRBJ2-5; 8 bases align to TRBD2. Germline V gives CDR1 LNHNV, CDR2 YYDKDF (reference sequence). Trimming removed 2 bases from V and 8 bases from J; junction bases left unmatched: 7. This CDR3 is 14 amino acids long. CDR3 region: CATSRPGGAATQYF. CDR3 sequence (DNA): TGTGCCACCAGCAGACCGGGGGGGGCCGCCACCCAGTACTTC.

The CDR3 coding sequence is TGCGCCAGCGGCCCAGAGGACAGGGGGTACCGTAAGACCCAGCATTTT. This gives the protein CASGPEDRGYRKTQHF. The V and J genes are TRBV4-1 and TRBJ1-5, with 10 bases identical to TRBD1. The CDR3 has 16 residues. The germline V gene encodes CDR1 MGHRA and CDR2 YSYEKL. V dropped 8 bases and J dropped 11; count of bases not matched to a gene: 18.

This clone has only one observation. V is TRBV6-1 and J is TRBJ1-1, with D unresolved. The CDR3 has 14 amino acids. V was pared by 11 bases and J by 1 base, with 17 bases between. Germline V gene sequence: CDR1 MNHNS, CDR2 SASEGT. The CDR3 DNA follows: TGTGCCGCAGGAGGAGACACCTGGAACACTGAAGCTTTCTTT. Translating it yields CAAGGDTWNTEAFF.

This clone showed up just once. The chain uses TRBV6-5 and TRBJ1-2; 7 bases are shared with TRBD1. The CDR3 length is 13 residues. V trimming: 5 bases; J trimming: 4 bases; junction bases outside the gene matches: 4. In germline, CDR1 is MNHEY, CDR2 SVGAGI. The DNA of the CDR3 is TGTGCCAGCAGTCCCTCAGGGGGCTATGGCTACACCTTC. It is translated as CASSPSGGYGYTF.

Here the CDR3 DNA reads TGTGCCAGCAGTCTAGCGGCAGGGAGCTCCTACGAGCAGTACTTC. It codes for CASSLAAGSSYEQYF. This chain uses TRBV7-2 with TRBJ2-7, with 7 bases matching TRBD2. Germline V CDR1 and CDR2: SGHTA, FQGNSA. This CDR3 has 15 residues. Trimming took 6 bases from V and 0 from J; bases not matched to a gene: 8.

The CDR3 bases are TGTGCCAGCACGGCGGATAGCTCCTACAATGAGCAGTTCTTC. Residues: CASTADSSYNEQFF. The rearrangement joins TRBV2 to TRBJ2-1; no clear D gene. This CDR3 has 14 residues. The V end was cut by 7 bases, the J end by 0 bases, with 10 bases between. Germline-derived CDR1 and CDR2 are SNHLY and FYNNEI.

The chain employs TRBV6-5 and TRBJ1-1; no clear D gene. V was shortened by 5 bases and J by 7 bases, with 14 bases between the two germline ends. Germline values: CDR1 MNHEY, CDR2 SVGAGI. This CDR3 is built from 13 residues. The CDR3 loop reads CASSMTTGSEAFF. Written as DNA, the CDR3 is TGTGCCAGCAGTATGACGACCGGGAGTGAAGCTTTCTTT.

The chain recombines TRBV27 with TRBJ2-6; D is possibly TRBD1 (7 bases). This CDR3 has 18 amino acids. V lost 3 bases, J lost 0 bases, and 15 bases lay in between. In germline, CDR1 is MNHEY, CDR2 SMNVEV (reference sequence). CDR3 loop: CASSFSRQGGSGANVLTF. The DNA for the CDR3 is TGTGCCAGCAGTTTTTCGAGACAGGGAGGCTCTGGGGCCAACGTCCTGACTTTC.

The chain combines TRBV7-6 with TRBJ2-5; the D gene is possibly TRBD2 (6 bases). Trimming shortened V by 1 base and J by 4 bases, and 19 bases separated the two germline ends. Per the germline V gene, CDR1 is SGHVS and CDR2 is FNYEAQ. The CDR3 is 17 residues long. This CDR3 reads CASSLDVRVAARETQYF. CDR3 DNA: TGTGCCAGCAGCTTAGACGTGAGGGTAGCGGCTAGAGAGACCCAGTACTTC.

The rearrangement links TRBV27 to TRBJ2-7; D call uncertain. This CDR3 has 13 residues. Germline CDR1 and CDR2: MNHEY and SMNVEV (reference sequence). V was shortened by 3 bases and J by 2 bases, with 8 bases between the two germline ends. The CDR3 loop is CASSFRPPYEQYF. As DNA, the CDR3 is TGTGCCAGCAGTTTCCGACCACCCTACGAGCAGTACTTC.

The chain links TRBV19 to TRBJ2-1; no reliable D call. The germline CDR1 and CDR2 sequences are LNHDA and SQIVND (reference sequence). CDR3 length: 13 residues. Trimming pared 3 bases from V and 5 bases from J, leaving 8 bases between. The CDR3 here is CASSMARNNEQFF. CDR3 sequence (DNA): TGTGCCAGTAGTATGGCCAGAAACAATGAGCAGTTCTTC.

The chain links TRBV5-1 to TRBJ1-5, with D hard to call. Trimming took off 3 bases at V and 1 base at J, with 11 bases between the two ends. CDR3 size: 15 residues. Germline V gives CDR1 SGHRS, CDR2 YFSETQ. In nucleotides, the CDR3 is TGCGCCAGCAGCTCCCTTCCGGACAGCAATCAGCCCCAGCATTTT. This codes for CASSSLPDSNQPQHF.

The chain links TRBV7-3 to TRBJ2-2, with D unresolved. The length of the CDR3 is 13 residues. Germline V gene sequence: CDR1 SGHTA, CDR2 FQGTGA. V was cut by 8 bases and J by 2 bases, with 9 bases left in between. The CDR3 region has the DNA TGTGCCAGCCGGGCAGGCAACACCGGGGAGCTGTTTTTT. Its protein is CASRAGNTGELFF.

V usage is TRBV28 and J usage is TRBJ1-5, with D uncertain. The germline V gene encodes CDR1 MDHEN and CDR2 SYDVKM. This CDR3 is built from 14 residues. Trimming removed 1 base at V and 3 bases at J, with 7 bases between. This CDR3 is CASSLLRINQPQHF. The CDR3, as DNA: TGTGCCAGCAGTTTATTAAGGATCAATCAGCCCCAGCATTTT.

The chain combines TRBV7-9 with TRBJ2-5; a weak D match, TRBD2 (5 bases). V lost 2 bases and J lost 2, with 15 bases in between. There are 16 residues in the CDR3. CDR1 SEHNR and CDR2 FQNEAQ come from the germline V gene (reference sequence). CDR3 region: CASSLQDFGEQETQYF. DNA for the CDR3: TGTGCCAGCAGCTTACAGGACTTCGGGGAACAAGAGACCCAGTACTTC.

The chain links TRBV15 to TRBJ2-3; D may be TRBD2 (6 bases). The CDR3 runs 15 residues. CDR1 is LNHNV and CDR2 is YYDKDF in the germline V gene (reference sequence). The germline V and J ends were trimmed by 0 bases and 3 bases, with 10 bases remaining between them. CDR3 DNA sequence: TGTGCCACCAGCAGAGAGTCCCGGGAGACAGATACGCAGTATTTT. This encodes CATSRESRETDTQYF.

The J gene is TRBJ2-2, the V gene TRBV28, with 9 nucleotides matching TRBD1. The CDR3 has 15 residues. Unmatched junction bases numbered 9, after V lost 6 bases and J lost 7 bases. Germline V lookup: CDR1 MDHEN, CDR2 SYDVKM. CDR3 protein: CASSPMGQGNGELFF. The DNA for the CDR3 is TGTGCCAGCAGCCCCATGGGACAGGGCAACGGGGAGCTGTTTTTT.